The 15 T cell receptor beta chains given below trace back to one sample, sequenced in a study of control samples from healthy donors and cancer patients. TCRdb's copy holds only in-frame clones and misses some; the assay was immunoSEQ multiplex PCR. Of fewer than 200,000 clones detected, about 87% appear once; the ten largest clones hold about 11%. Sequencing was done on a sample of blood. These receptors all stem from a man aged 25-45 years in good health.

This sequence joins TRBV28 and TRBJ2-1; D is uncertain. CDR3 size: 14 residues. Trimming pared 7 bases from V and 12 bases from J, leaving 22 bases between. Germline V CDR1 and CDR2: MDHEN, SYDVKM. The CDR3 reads CASISLSGSSGQFF. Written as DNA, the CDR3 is TGTGCCAGCATAAGTTTATCCGGGTCGTCGGGGCAGTTCTTC.

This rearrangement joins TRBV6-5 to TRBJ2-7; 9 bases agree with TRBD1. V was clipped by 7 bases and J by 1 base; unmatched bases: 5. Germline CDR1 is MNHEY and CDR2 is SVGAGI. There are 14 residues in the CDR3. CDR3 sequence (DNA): TGTGCCAGCAAACCGGGACAGGGTTCCTACGAGCAGTACTTC. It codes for CASKPGQGSYEQYF.

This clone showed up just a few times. CDR3 nucleotides: TGTGCCAGCAGTGAGGGGCAGCTAGGTGAAAAACTGTTTTTT. Translating gives CASSEGQLGEKLFF. This chain links TRBV2 with TRBJ1-4; the D gene is possibly TRBD1 (5 bases). V shed 3 bases and J shed 7 bases, with 12 bases lying between them. The CDR3 loop spans 14 amino acids. The V gene's germline CDR1 is SNHLY and CDR2 FYNNEI.

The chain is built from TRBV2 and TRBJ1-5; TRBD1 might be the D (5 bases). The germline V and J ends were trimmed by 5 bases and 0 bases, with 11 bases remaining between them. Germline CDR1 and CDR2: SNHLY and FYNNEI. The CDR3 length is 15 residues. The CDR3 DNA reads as TGTGCCAGCAGTCCAGGACAAGATAGCAATCAGCCCCAGCATTTT. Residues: CASSPGQDSNQPQHF.

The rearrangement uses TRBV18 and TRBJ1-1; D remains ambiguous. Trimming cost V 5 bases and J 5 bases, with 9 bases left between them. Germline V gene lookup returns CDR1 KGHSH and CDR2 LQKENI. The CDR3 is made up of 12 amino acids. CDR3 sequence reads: CASSTDETEAFF. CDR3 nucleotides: TGTGCCAGCTCAACCGACGAGACTGAAGCTTTCTTT.

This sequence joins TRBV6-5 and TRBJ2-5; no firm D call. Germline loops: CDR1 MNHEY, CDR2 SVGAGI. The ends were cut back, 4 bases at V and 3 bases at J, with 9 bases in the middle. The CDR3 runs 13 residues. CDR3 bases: TGTGCCAGCAGTTTCCCGAGCGAAGAGACCCAGTACTTC. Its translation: CASSFPSEETQYF.

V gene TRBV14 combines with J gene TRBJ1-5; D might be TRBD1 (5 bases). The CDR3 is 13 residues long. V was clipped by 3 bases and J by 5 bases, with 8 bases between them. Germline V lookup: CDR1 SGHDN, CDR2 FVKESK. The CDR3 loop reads CASSQQGDQPQHF. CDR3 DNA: TGTGCCAGCAGCCAGCAAGGGGATCAGCCCCAGCATTTT.

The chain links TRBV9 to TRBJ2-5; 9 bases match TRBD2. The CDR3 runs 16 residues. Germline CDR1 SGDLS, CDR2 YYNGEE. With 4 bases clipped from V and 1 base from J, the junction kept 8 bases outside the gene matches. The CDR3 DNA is TGTGCCAGCAGCACCTCCCCAGCGGGGGGCCAAGAGACCCAGTACTTC. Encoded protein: CASSTSPAGGQETQYF.

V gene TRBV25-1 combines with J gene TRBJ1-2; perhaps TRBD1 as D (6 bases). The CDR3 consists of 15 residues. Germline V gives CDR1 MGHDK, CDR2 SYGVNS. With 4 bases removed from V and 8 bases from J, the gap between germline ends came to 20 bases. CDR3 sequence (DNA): TGTGCCAGCAGTGCCCGGGACACACCACTGGAGGGCTACACCTTC. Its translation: CASSARDTPLEGYTF.

This CDR3 is CASSGLANEQFF. The CDR3 nucleotides read TGTGCCAGCAGCGGACTTGCAAATGAGCAGTTCTTC. This chain connects TRBV7-9 to TRBJ2-1, with D perhaps TRBD2 (5 bases). Germline lookup yields CDR1 SEHNR and CDR2 FQNEAQ (reference sequence). With 5 bases removed from V and 7 bases from J, the gap between germline ends came to 9 bases. CDR3 length equals 12 residues.

The CDR3 is CASSPERYYEQYF. CDR3 sequence (DNA): TGTGCCAGCAGCCCCGAAAGATACTACGAGCAGTACTTC. The rearrangement uses TRBV11-2 and TRBJ2-7; D unclear. The CDR3 extends over 13 amino acids. V was cut by 5 bases and J by 3 bases, with 11 bases left in between. Per germline, CDR1 SGHAT and CDR2 FQNNGV.

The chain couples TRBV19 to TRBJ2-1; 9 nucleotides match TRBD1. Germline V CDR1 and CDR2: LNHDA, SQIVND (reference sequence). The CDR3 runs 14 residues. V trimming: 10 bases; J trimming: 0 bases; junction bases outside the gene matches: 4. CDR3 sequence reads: CATMTGGSYNEQFF. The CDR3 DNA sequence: TGTGCCACCATGACAGGGGGCTCCTACAATGAGCAGTTCTTC.

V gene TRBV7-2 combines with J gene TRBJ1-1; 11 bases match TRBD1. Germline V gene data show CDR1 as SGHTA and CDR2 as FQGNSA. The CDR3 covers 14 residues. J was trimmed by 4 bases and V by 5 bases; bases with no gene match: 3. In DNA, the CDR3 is TGTGCCAGCAGCCGGGACAGGGGGGGCACTGAAGCTTTCTTT. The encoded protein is CASSRDRGGTEAFF. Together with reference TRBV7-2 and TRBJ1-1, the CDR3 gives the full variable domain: GAGVSQSPSNKVTEKGKDVELRCDPISGHTALYWYRQSLGQGLEFLIYFQGNSAPDKSGLPSDRFSAERTGGSVSTLTIQRTQQEDSAVYLCASSRDRGGTEAFFGQGTRLTVV.

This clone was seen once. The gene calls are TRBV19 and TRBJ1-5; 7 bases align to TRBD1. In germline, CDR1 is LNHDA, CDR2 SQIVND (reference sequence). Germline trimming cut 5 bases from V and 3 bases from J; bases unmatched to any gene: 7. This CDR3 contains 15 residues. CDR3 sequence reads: CASSVGQLINQPQHF. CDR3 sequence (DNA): TGTGCCAGTAGTGTGGGACAGTTAATCAATCAGCCCCAGCATTTT.

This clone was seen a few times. The CDR3: CASMGSRYEQYF. The CDR3 DNA reads TGTGCCAGCATGGGCAGTCGGTACGAGCAGTACTTC. The V call is TRBV25-1, the J call TRBJ2-7; D remains unclear. Trimming took off 7 bases at V and 4 bases at J, with 11 bases between the two ends. The CDR3 contains 12 residues. Germline V gene lookup returns CDR1 MGHDK and CDR2 SYGVNS.